These 30 T cell receptor beta chains were all obtained from the same sample, sequenced in a study of a mutant IDH1 vaccine in newly diagnosed glioma (dated by TCRdb to the early 2020s). The time point label on this specimen signifies: week 23, last vaccination. Each vaccine dose, consisting of 300 ug of a 20-mer mutant IDH1 peptide in Montanide, was administered subcutaneously with topical imiquimod. The library was made by the immunoSEQ multiplex PCR assay. TCRdb retrieved this table from immuneACCESS and kept in-frame rearrangements only. Not all clones are present; in checked studies, unresolved V genes account for under half, and no reason is known for the remainder. The sample table shows about 40,000 clones, and around 74% are seen once. The ten most abundant clones make up less than 6.5% of the sample. The antigens these receptors bind are not known. This specimen consisted of PBMCs, obtained from a glioma patient whose treatment included an IDH1 peptide vaccine. These receptors were collected from a man aged 50-59 years with glioma.

The chain is built from TRBV5-1 and TRBJ1-5, with D unclear. CDR3 size: 14 residues. Trimming removed 2 bases at V and 3 bases at J, with 9 bases between. Germline CDR1 SGHRS, CDR2 YFSETQ. CDR3: CASSFGGDNQPQHF. CDR3 DNA: TGCGCCAGCAGCTTCGGCGGGGACAATCAGCCCCAGCATTTT.

The chain employs TRBV6-5 and TRBJ1-2; no clear D. CDR1 and CDR2 (germline): MNHEY, SVGAGI. This CDR3 contains 13 residues. Trimming removed 6 bases from V and 8 bases from J, with 16 bases in between. The CDR3 nucleotides read TGTGCCAGCAGCCCCCGGCCTTACTGGGGCTACACCTTC. Translation gives CASSPRPYWGYTF.

V usage is TRBV27 and J usage is TRBJ2-7, with D perhaps matching TRBD1 or TRBD2 (6 bases each). The CDR3 extends over 13 amino acids. CDR1 is MNHEY and CDR2 is SMNVEV in the germline V gene (reference sequence). Trimming removed 3 bases from V and 3 bases from J, with 9 bases in between. Here the CDR3 reads CASSFEGGYEQYF. CDR3 in DNA: TGTGCCAGCAGTTTCGAGGGGGGCTACGAGCAGTACTTC.

The rearrangement links TRBV21-1 to TRBJ1-5. TRBV21-1 is a pseudogene segment. This CDR3 has 17 amino acids. In DNA, the CDR3 is TGTGCCGGACGACCGGGACTAAGAGTGTTGAGCAATCAGCCCCAGCATTTT. This encodes CAGRPGLRVLSNQPQHF.

The CDR3 coding sequence is TGCGCCAGCAGCCCCCAACGGGGGGCGTACGGGGAGCTGTTTTTT. Translating gives CASSPQRGAYGELFF. The J gene is TRBJ2-2, the V gene TRBV4-3, with a weak D call TRBD2 (7 bases). The germline V gene encodes CDR1 LGHNA and CDR2 YSLEER. Trimming pared 4 bases from V and 7 bases from J, leaving 16 bases between. The CDR3 has 15 amino acids.

This clone showed up just a few times. This chain joins TRBV6-5 and TRBJ1-1; D possibly corresponds to TRBD1 (6 bases). The V gene lost 4 bases and the J gene lost 7 bases, with 13 bases spanning the gap. The CDR3 is 13 amino acids. Germline V gene data show CDR1 as MNHEY and CDR2 as SVGAGI. CDR3 coding DNA: TGTGCCAGCAGTTCAAAGATACAGGGTGAAGCTTTCTTT. It translates to CASSSKIQGEAFF.

The chain recombines TRBV25-1 with TRBJ1-1, with 8 bases identical to TRBD1. The germline V gene has CDR1 MGHDK and CDR2 SYGVNS. The CDR3 runs 15 residues. The trim removed 4 bases at V and 9 bases at J, leaving 13 bases unmatched. The CDR3 DNA reads as TGTGCCAGCAGTGCCCTAACAGGGGGTACTGCAAAAGCTTTCTTT. Protein product: CASSALTGGTAKAFF.

This chain uses TRBV11-2 with TRBJ1-5, with 8 bases fitting TRBD1. The CDR3 extends over 14 amino acids. From germline, CDR1 is SGHAT and CDR2 FQNNGV. J lost 7 bases, V lost 4 bases, and 6 bases had no gene match. The CDR3 DNA reads as TGTGCCAGCAGCTCTGGACAGGGTGGGCAGCCCCAGCATTTT. Protein sequence: CASSSGQGGQPQHF.

This rearrangement joins TRBV18 to TRBJ2-7; 7 nucleotides line up with TRBD1. This CDR3 spans 14 amino acids. CDR1 is KGHSH and CDR2 is LQKENI in the germline V gene. The ends lost 3 bases at V and 6 bases at J; junction bases unmatched: 8. The CDR3 spells CASSPGQATSEQYF. CDR3 DNA sequence: TGTGCCAGCTCACCCGGACAGGCGACAAGCGAGCAGTACTTC.

This clone was found once. This chain uses TRBV15 with TRBJ2-2; D not certain. Trimming stripped 1 base from V and 6 bases from J, with 3 bases between. Germline CDR1 is LNHNV and CDR2 is YYDKDF (reference sequence). This CDR3 contains 12 residues. Written as DNA, the CDR3 is TGTGCCACCAGCAGAGGATCCGGGGAGCTGTTTTTT. Translating gives CATSRGSGELFF.

The chain couples TRBV9 to TRBJ1-1, with D tentatively TRBD1 (5 bases). This CDR3 is 14 amino acids long. V lost 5 bases and J lost 3, with 14 bases in between. Germline V gene lookup returns CDR1 SGDLS and CDR2 YYNGEE. CDR3 sequence: CASSRGSLDTEAFF. The CDR3 bases are TGTGCCAGCAGTCGGGGCTCCCTGGACACTGAAGCTTTCTTT. Full variable domain (remainder filled in from reference TRBV9 and TRBJ1-1): DSGVTQTPKHLITATGQRVTLRCSPRSGDLSVYWYQQSLDQGLQFLIQYYNGEERAKGNILERFSAQQFPDLHSELNLSSLELGDSALYFCASSRGSLDTEAFFGQGTRLTVV.

This clone has a handful of counts. The chain carries TRBV7-2 and TRBJ2-3; D ambiguous. Per germline, CDR1 SGHTA and CDR2 FQGNSA. Deletions cut 0 bases from V and 4 bases from J, with 8 bases between. CDR3 length equals 14 residues. CDR3 sequence reads: CASSLAGISDTQYF. DNA for the CDR3: TGTGCCAGCAGCTTAGCGGGGATATCAGATACGCAGTATTTT.

This clone showed up just a few times. The chain is built from TRBV9 and TRBJ1-5; no reliable D call. Trimming took 4 bases from V and 0 from J, leaving 11 bases between them. The CDR3 contains 15 residues. The germline V gene has CDR1 SGDLS and CDR2 YYNGEE. The CDR3 reads CASSLEGYSNQPQHF. Here the CDR3 DNA reads TGTGCCAGCAGCCTCGAAGGGTATAGCAATCAGCCCCAGCATTTT.

This chain uses TRBV5-4 with TRBJ1-1, with D unresolved. Deletions cut 3 bases from V and 7 bases from J, with 16 bases between. In germline, CDR1 is SGHNT, CDR2 YYREEE (reference sequence). The CDR3 spans 14 residues. CDR3 loop: CASSSISRLSEAFF. As DNA, the CDR3 is TGTGCCAGCAGCTCGATATCCCGCTTAAGTGAAGCTTTCTTT.

The V gene is TRBV10-3, the J gene TRBJ2-7; TRBD2 is a possible D gene (7 bases). This CDR3 is built from 13 residues. V lost 11 bases to trimming and J lost 2 bases, with 16 bases between them. In germline, CDR1 is ENHRY, CDR2 SYGVKD. The CDR3 bases are TGTGCCGCTGGGGGGGCCGAGACCTACGAGCAGTACTTC. It encodes CAAGGAETYEQYF.

The chain is built from TRBV30 and TRBJ2-7; 9 positions match TRBD2. With V trimmed by 2 bases and J by 0 bases, 11 bases remained unmatched. Germline assignment: CDR1 GTSNPN and CDR2 SVGIG (reference sequence). CDR3 length: 17 amino acids. The chain's CDR3 is CAWSIRGSGGYSYEQYF. In DNA form, the CDR3 reads TGTGCCTGGAGTATCCGCGGTAGCGGGGGCTACTCCTACGAGCAGTACTTC.

The chain links TRBV30 to TRBJ2-3; 9 bases are a match to TRBD1. This CDR3 spans 14 amino acids. Germline V lookup: CDR1 GTSNPN, CDR2 SVGIG (reference sequence). With V trimmed by 6 bases and J by 2 bases, 6 bases remained unmatched. As DNA, the CDR3 is TGTGCCTGCCTTGGACAGGGGAACACAGATACGCAGTATTTT. It translates to CACLGQGNTDTQYF.

A few counts support this clone. The junction differs from germline at one of its ends, possibly a read error. The chain has TRBV6-5 and TRBJ2-7; 9 bases match TRBD2. The germline V gene has CDR1 MNHEY and CDR2 SVGAGI. The CDR3 covers 13 residues. This chain's CDR3 is CASSYSRASGEDF. The CDR3 DNA is TGTGCCAGCAGTTACTCGAGGGCTAGCGGGGAAGACTTC.

The chain links TRBV6-5 to TRBJ2-7; no firm D call. In germline, CDR1 is MNHEY, CDR2 SVGAGI. The CDR3 covers 14 residues. Trimming took off 2 bases at V and 4 bases at J, with 12 bases between the two ends. The DNA for the CDR3 is TGTGCCAGCAGTTACGGAAGCAAAGGGTACGAGCAGTACTTC. Encoded protein: CASSYGSKGYEQYF.

V is TRBV7-2 and J is TRBJ2-5; 10 bases are shared with TRBD1. The V gene end was trimmed by 5 bases and the J gene end by 9 bases; junction bases not matched to a gene: 21. CDR1 SGHTA and CDR2 FQGNSA come from the germline V gene. This CDR3 is built from 18 residues. CDR3 nucleotide sequence: TGTGCCAGCAGCCCCCAGACAGGGGGCGCGGATAGTACGTTGGCCCAGTACTTC. Amino acid sequence: CASSPQTGGADSTLAQYF.

This clone was detected only a few times. The chain carries TRBV6-1 and TRBJ2-5; D is undetermined. V lost 4 bases and J 7 bases, leaving 10 bases between the germline ends. Germline CDR1 is MNHNS and CDR2 is SASEGT. The CDR3 length is 12 residues. CDR3 sequence (DNA): TGTGCCAGCAGTGCTACGCGTCGGACCCAGTACTTC. The encoded protein is CASSATRRTQYF.

The chain uses TRBV25-1 and TRBJ2-2, with D maybe TRBD2 (5 bases). This CDR3 has 16 amino acids. Germline V gene data show CDR1 as MGHDK and CDR2 as SYGVNS. With 3 bases removed from V and 6 bases from J, the gap between germline ends came to 17 bases. The CDR3 DNA reads as TGTGCCAGCAGTGACCCCACGAGAGGGATCCCCGGGGAGCTGTTTTTT. Translating it yields CASSDPTRGIPGELFF. Filled out from reference TRBV25-1 and TRBJ2-2, the complete variable domain reads EADIYQTPRYLVIGTGKKITLECSQTMGHDKMYWYQQDPGMELHLIHYSYGVNSTEKGDLSSESTVSRIRTEHFPLTLESARPSHTSQYLCASSDPTRGIPGELFFGEGSRLTVL.

The rearrangement uses TRBV5-1 and TRBJ1-2; D is possibly TRBD1 (6 bases). CDR1 is SGHRS and CDR2 is YFSETQ in the germline V gene. The V end was cut by 3 bases, the J end by 5 bases, with 14 bases between. The CDR3 extends over 14 amino acids. CDR3: CASSSQDSFYGYTF. In DNA form, the CDR3 reads TGCGCCAGCAGCTCCCAGGACAGCTTTTATGGCTACACCTTC.

Remarks on this clone: The identical CDR3 is also encoded by other nucleotide sequences in the sample. CDR3 DNA: TGTGCCAGCAGTTACTCGCGCAGGGGGAACACTGAAGCTTTCTTT. Its protein is CASSYSRRGNTEAFF. The chain joins TRBV6-6 to TRBJ1-1; maybe TRBD1 (6 bases). The CDR3 runs 15 residues. V lost 0 bases and J 1 base, leaving 9 bases between the germline ends. Looked up from germline, CDR1 is MNHNY and CDR2 is SVGAGI (reference sequence).

The chain recombines TRBV2 with TRBJ1-4; D is possibly TRBD1 (6 bases). CDR3 size: 12 residues. CDR1 and CDR2 (germline): SNHLY, FYNNEI. Trimming shortened V by 8 bases and J by 14 bases, and 18 bases separated the two germline ends. The CDR3 nucleotides are TGTGCCAGCGCTGGGGGGCGGGGGCGTCTGTTTTTT. As protein: CASAGGRGRLFF.

This chain links TRBV6-1 with TRBJ1-2, with 7 bases identical to TRBD1. CDR1 and CDR2 from the germline V gene are MNHNS and SASEGT. The length of the CDR3 is 15 residues. The junction had 7 bases not matched to a gene; V was cut back by 4 bases and J by 2 bases. The CDR3 loop is CASSVGVGGNYGYTF. As DNA, the CDR3 is TGTGCCAGCAGTGTTGGTGTAGGGGGCAACTATGGCTACACCTTC.

The chain couples TRBV2 to TRBJ2-3; a possible D gene is TRBD2 (5 bases). V was pared by 5 bases and J by 2 bases, with 11 bases between. This CDR3 is built from 14 residues. In germline, CDR1 is SNHLY, CDR2 FYNNEI. CDR3 DNA sequence: TGTGCCAGCAGTCAACTAGATTCCACAGATACGCAGTATTTT. This codes for CASSQLDSTDTQYF. Full variable domain (missing parts from reference TRBV2 and TRBJ2-3): EPEVTQTPSHQVTQMGQEVILRCVPISNHLYFYWYRQILGQKVEFLVSFYNNEISEKSEIFDDQFSVERPDGSNFTLKIRSTKLEDSAMYFCASSQLDSTDTQYFGPGTRLTVL.

The V call is TRBV5-1, the J call TRBJ2-7; D is unclear. Germline CDR1 and CDR2: SGHRS and YFSETQ. The CDR3 spans 14 residues. Trimming removed 4 bases at V and 2 bases at J, with 13 bases between. CDR3 sequence: CASSPSEGPYEQYF. CDR3 DNA: TGCGCCAGCAGCCCTTCTGAAGGACCCTACGAGCAGTACTTC.

This chain connects TRBV2 to TRBJ2-7; D is uncertain. Germline CDR1 and CDR2: SNHLY and FYNNEI. The CDR3 is 14 residues long. V lost 4 bases to trimming and J lost 5 bases, with 15 bases between them. The CDR3 region is CASSADRASHEQYF. The DNA for the CDR3 is TGTGCCAGCAGTGCAGATAGGGCGTCCCACGAGCAGTACTTC.

This sequence joins TRBV2 and TRBJ2-6, with a weak D call TRBD2 (5 bases). The length of the CDR3 is 16 residues. The V end was cut by 0 bases, the J end by 2 bases, with 8 bases between. Germline CDR1 SNHLY, CDR2 FYNNEI. The CDR3 here is CASSEARGTGANVLTF. The CDR3 DNA follows: TGTGCCAGCAGTGAAGCGCGAGGGACTGGGGCCAACGTCCTGACTTTC.